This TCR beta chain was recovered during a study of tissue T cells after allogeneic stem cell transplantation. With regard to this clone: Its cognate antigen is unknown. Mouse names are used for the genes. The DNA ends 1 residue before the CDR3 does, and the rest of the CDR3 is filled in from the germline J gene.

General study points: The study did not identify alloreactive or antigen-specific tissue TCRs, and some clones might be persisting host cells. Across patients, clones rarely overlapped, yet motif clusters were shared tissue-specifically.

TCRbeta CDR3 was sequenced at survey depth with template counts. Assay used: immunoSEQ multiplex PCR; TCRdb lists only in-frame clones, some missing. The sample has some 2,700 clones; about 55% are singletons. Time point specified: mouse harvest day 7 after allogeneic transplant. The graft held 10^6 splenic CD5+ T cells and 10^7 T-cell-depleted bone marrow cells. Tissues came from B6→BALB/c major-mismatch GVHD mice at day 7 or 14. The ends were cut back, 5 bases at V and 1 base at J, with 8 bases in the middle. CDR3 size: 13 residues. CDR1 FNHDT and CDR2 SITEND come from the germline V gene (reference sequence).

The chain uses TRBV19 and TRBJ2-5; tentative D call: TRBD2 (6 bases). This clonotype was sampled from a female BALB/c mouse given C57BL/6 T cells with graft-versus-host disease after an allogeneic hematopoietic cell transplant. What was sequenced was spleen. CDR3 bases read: TGTGCCAGCAGCCGGGGGGACCAAGACACCCAGTAC. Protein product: CASSRGDQDTQY. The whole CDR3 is CASSRGDQDTQYF.